This TCR beta chain was recovered during a study of tumor and adjacent non-tumor tissue in lung cancer. No cell sorting was done before RNA was extracted from the tissue. Distant lung tissue was collected more than 3 cm away from the tumor edge. A modified ARM-PCR protocol with three rounds of nested PCR amplified TCRbeta. One entry per CDR3 protein, called by TCRdb with MiXCR from the multiplex PCR reads. The sample holds over 80,000 distinct CDR3 sequences; more than 80% are singletons and the top ten take around 30%. On this clonotype itself: Its ends do not fully match the called genes, so a read error is possible.

This sequence was found in a man aged 55 to 70 with small cell lung cancer. Sequencing was done on a sample of distant non-tumor lung tissue.

The CDR3, as DNA: TGCGTCAGCAGCCCTCCCGGATGGATAAACTATGGCTACACCTTC. This sequence encodes CVSSPPGWINYGYTF. The genes are TRBV4-1 and TRBJ1-2; D is unclear. Germline lookup yields CDR1 MGHRA and CDR2 YSYEKL. The CDR3 runs 15 residues.